Below, 9 T cell receptor beta chains from the same sample are listed, as sequenced in a study of shared clonotypes between healthy human individuals. Clones were read by immunoSEQ multiplex PCR, and TCRdb kept only the in-frame ones, dropping some. This sample has millions of clones; approximately 94% occur once, and the top ten carry more than 0.95%. CD45RO-negative CD8 cells positively selected for CCR7 made up the naive population, which excluded terminally differentiated effector memory CD45RA+ cells. Material for sequencing was naive CD8+ T cells sorted from blood. Every receptor here comes from a young man in good health.

The chain joins TRBV7-9 to TRBJ1-1, with TRBD1 matching over 9 bases. The CDR3 has 17 residues. From germline, CDR1 is SEHNR and CDR2 FQNEAQ (reference sequence). V gave up 1 base and J gave up 0 bases; unmatched junction bases: 6. The CDR3 DNA reads as TGTGCCAGCAGCTTAGGCTGGGGACAGGGCTTGAACACTGAAGCTTTCTTT. Translating gives CASSLGWGQGLNTEAFF.

V gene TRBV7-2 combines with J gene TRBJ2-7, with D possibly matching TRBD1 (5 bases). Trimming stripped 1 base from V and 3 bases from J, with 22 bases between. The CDR3 covers 18 residues. Per germline, CDR1 SGHTA and CDR2 FQGNSA. CDR3 region: CASSLGLGHNPSNYEQYF. The CDR3 DNA reads TGTGCCAGCAGCTTAGGGCTGGGGCACAATCCTTCGAACTACGAGCAGTACTTC.

This chain connects TRBV5-6 to TRBJ1-2, with D tentatively TRBD1 (5 bases). The germline V gene has CDR1 SGHDT and CDR2 YYEEEE. CDR3 length: 13 residues. Between the trimmed V and J ends, which lost 1 base and 6 bases, there was a span of 10 bases. The CDR3 DNA reads TGTGCCAGCAGCTTGTCTTACAGGAATGGCTACACCTTC. Its protein is CASSLSYRNGYTF.

The rearrangement uses TRBV5-1 and TRBJ2-2, with 7 nucleotides matching TRBD2. Trimming removed 0 bases from V and 0 bases from J; junction bases left unmatched: 8. Germline V gene sequence: CDR1 SGHRS, CDR2 YFSETQ. CDR3 size: 18 residues. CDR3 protein: CASSLDLSGFANTGELFF. CDR3 nucleotides: TGCGCCAGCAGCTTGGATCTTAGCGGGTTCGCGAACACCGGGGAGCTGTTTTTT.

The chain recombines TRBV28 with TRBJ2-5; 9 nucleotides align to TRBD1. The germline V gene encodes CDR1 MDHEN and CDR2 SYDVKM. The CDR3 sequence is 14 residues long. The V segment lost 5 bases and the J segment 5 bases; nucleotides outside the gene matches: 6. CDR3 loop: CASSDTGGRETQYF. CDR3 sequence (DNA): TGTGCCAGCAGTGACACAGGGGGCCGGGAGACCCAGTACTTC.

V and J are TRBV7-6 and TRBJ2-7, with D perhaps TRBD2 (5 bases). Germline CDR1 reads SGHVS; CDR2 reads FNYEAQ. The CDR3 loop spans 15 amino acids. V was clipped by 0 bases and J by 3 bases, with 12 bases between them. Written as DNA, the CDR3 is TGTGCCAGCAGCTTAGCCAGCGGCACGATCTACGAGCAGTACTTC. Its translation is CASSLASGTIYEQYF. The variable domain in full, with the rest retrieved from reference TRBV7-6 and TRBJ2-7, is GAGVSQSPRYKVTKRGQDVALRCDPISGHVSLYWYRQALGQGPEFLTYFNYEAQQDKSGLPNDRFSAERPEGSISTLTIQRTEQRDSAMYRCASSLASGTIYEQYFGPGTRLTVT.

For this clone: Other DNA sequences in this sample translate to the same CDR3. The rearrangement links TRBV9 to TRBJ1-1, with D possibly being TRBD1 (5 bases). Trimming shortened V by 0 bases and J by 5 bases, and 11 bases separated the two germline ends. The length of the CDR3 is 14 residues. The germline gives CDR1 SGDLS, CDR2 YYNGEE. This chain's CDR3 is CASSVGWGETEAFF. The CDR3 DNA reads TGTGCCAGCAGCGTAGGGTGGGGGGAAACTGAAGCTTTCTTT.

The V call is TRBV5-4, the J call TRBJ2-2; 7 nucleotides line up with TRBD2. Germline values: CDR1 SGHNT, CDR2 YYREEE (reference sequence). With V trimmed by 4 bases and J by 7 bases, 22 bases remained unmatched. The CDR3 sequence is 19 residues long. The CDR3 protein is CASSRGGGSPLSGVGELFF. The DNA of the CDR3 is TGTGCCAGCAGCCGGGGTGGCGGGAGCCCCTTGTCCGGGGTCGGGGAGCTGTTTTTT.

This chain joins TRBV5-4 and TRBJ2-7; TRBD2 matches 12 bases. The end of the DNA fits TRBJ2-1 better, so the J call may be wrong. Per the germline V gene, CDR1 is SGHNT and CDR2 is YYREEE (reference sequence). The CDR3 spans 15 residues. Written as DNA, the CDR3 is TGTGCCAGCAGCGCGCTACTAGCGGGGGGCAATGAGCAGTTCTTC. This sequence encodes CASSALLAGGNEQFF.